This T cell receptor (beta chain) was obtained from a study of cytomegalovirus exposure and HLA in healthy donors. General observations from the study: The classifier reportedly diagnosed cytomegalovirus status with high specificity and sensitivity.

V shed 6 bases, J shed 5 bases, and the junction held 11 bases outside the gene matches. The CDR3 extends over 16 amino acids. The germline V gene encodes CDR1 SNHLY and CDR2 FYNNEI. With regard to this clone: The antigen is unknown.

Researchers ran the PCR with 60 Vbeta and 13 Jbeta primers. Profiled with immunoSEQ multiplex PCR; TCRdb holds only in-frame clones, not every one. The sample has 150,000 to 200,000 clones; roughly 80% are singletons. Sequences were obtained from PBMCs. The chain uses TRBV2 and TRBJ2-2, with 8 nucleotides matching TRBD2. This sequence originates from a man in his fifties or sixties in good health and CMV-seropositive. For the CDR3, the DNA is TGTGCCAGCAGCCGCCTCGGGAGGGCGGGGACCGGGGAGCTGTTTTTT. Translated: CASSRLGRAGTGELFF.